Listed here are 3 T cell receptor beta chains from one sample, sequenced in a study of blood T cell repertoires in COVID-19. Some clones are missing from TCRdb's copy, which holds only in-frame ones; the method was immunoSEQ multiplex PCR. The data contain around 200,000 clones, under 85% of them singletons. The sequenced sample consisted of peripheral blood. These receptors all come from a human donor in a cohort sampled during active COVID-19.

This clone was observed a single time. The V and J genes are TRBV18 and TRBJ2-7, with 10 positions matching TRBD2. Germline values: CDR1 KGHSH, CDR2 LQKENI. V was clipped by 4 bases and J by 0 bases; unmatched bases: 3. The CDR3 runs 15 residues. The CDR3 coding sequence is TGTGCCAGCTCACTTCTAGCGGGGGCCTCCTACGAGCAGTACTTC. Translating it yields CASSLLAGASYEQYF.

The CDR3 is CASSLTGQLSGNTIYF. CDR3 sequence (DNA): TGCGCCAGCAGCTTGACGGGACAGCTATCTGGAAACACCATATATTTT. The J gene is TRBJ1-3, the V gene TRBV5-1; 7 nucleotides line up with TRBD1. There are 16 residues in the CDR3. CDR1 SGHRS and CDR2 YFSETQ come from the germline V gene. The J segment lost 1 base and the V segment lost 1 base, leaving 5 bases of the junction unmatched.

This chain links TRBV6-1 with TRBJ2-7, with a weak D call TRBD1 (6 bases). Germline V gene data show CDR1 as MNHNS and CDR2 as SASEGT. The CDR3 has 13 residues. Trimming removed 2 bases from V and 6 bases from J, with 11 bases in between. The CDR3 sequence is CASSEPVRGEQYF. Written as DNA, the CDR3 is TGTGCCAGCAGTGAACCCGTCAGGGGCGAGCAGTACTTC.